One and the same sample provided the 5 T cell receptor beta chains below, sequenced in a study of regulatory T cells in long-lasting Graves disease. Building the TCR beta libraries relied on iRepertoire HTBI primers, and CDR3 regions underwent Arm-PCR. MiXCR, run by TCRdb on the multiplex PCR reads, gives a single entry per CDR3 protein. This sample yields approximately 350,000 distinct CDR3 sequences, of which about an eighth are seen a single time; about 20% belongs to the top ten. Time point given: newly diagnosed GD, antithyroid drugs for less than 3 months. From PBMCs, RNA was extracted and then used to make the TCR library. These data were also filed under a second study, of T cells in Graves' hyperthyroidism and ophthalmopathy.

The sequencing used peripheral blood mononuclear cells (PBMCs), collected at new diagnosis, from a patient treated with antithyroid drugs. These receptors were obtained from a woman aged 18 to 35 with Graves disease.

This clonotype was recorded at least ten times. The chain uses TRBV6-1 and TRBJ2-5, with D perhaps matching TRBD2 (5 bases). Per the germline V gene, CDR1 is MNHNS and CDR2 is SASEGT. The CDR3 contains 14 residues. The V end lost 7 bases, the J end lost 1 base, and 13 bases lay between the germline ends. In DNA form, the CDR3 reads TGTGCCAGCATCGGGAACTTGCCCCAAGAGACCCAGTACTTC. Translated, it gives CASIGNLPQETQYF.

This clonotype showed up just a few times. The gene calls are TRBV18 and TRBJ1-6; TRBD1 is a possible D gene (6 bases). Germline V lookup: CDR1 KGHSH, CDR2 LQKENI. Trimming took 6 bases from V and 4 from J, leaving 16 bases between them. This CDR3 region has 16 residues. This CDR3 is CASSKRGQRYNSPLHF. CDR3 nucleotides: TGTGCCAGCTCCAAAAGAGGACAGAGATATAATTCACCCCTCCACTTT.

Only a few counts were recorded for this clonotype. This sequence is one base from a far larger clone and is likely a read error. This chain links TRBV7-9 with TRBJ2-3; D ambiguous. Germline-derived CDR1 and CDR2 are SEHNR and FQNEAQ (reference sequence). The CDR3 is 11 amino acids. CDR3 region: CAGSSTDTQYF. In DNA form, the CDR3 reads TGTGCCGGCAGCTCCACAGATACGCAGTATTTT.

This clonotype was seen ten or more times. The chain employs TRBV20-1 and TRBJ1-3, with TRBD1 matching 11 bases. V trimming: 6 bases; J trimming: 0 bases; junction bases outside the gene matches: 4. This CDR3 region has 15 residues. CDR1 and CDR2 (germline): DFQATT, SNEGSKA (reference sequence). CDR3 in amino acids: CSASGTGGSGNTIYF. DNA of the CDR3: TGCAGTGCATCCGGGACAGGGGGCTCTGGAAACACCATATATTTT.

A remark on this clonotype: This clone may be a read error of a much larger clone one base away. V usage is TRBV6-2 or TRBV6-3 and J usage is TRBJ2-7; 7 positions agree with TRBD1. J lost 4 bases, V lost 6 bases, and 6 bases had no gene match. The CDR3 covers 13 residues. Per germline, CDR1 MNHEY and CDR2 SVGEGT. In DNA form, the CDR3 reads TGTGCCAGCAGACTCACAGGGGAATACGAGCAGTACGTC. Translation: CASRLTGEYEQYV.